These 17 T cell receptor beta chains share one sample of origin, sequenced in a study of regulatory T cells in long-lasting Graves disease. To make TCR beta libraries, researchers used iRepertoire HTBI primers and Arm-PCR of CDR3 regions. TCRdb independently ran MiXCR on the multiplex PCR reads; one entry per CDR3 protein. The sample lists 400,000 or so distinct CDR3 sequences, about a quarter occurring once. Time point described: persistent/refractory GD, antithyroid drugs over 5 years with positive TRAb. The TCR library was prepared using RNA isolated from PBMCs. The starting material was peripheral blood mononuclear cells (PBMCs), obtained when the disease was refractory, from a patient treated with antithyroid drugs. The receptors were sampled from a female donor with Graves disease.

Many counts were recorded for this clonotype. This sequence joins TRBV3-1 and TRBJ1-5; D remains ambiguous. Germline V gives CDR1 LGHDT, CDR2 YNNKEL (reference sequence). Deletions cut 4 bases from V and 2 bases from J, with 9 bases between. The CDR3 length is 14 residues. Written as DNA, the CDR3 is TGTGCCAGCAGCCCCGGAAGGGGCAATCAGCCCCAGCATTTT. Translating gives CASSPGRGNQPQHF.

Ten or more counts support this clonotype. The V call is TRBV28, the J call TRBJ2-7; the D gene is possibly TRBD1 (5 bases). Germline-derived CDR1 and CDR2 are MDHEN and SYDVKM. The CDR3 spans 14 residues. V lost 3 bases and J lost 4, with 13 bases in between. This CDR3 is CASSFLQGTYEQYF. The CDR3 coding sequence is TGTGCCAGCAGTTTCCTTCAGGGAACTTACGAGCAGTACTTC.

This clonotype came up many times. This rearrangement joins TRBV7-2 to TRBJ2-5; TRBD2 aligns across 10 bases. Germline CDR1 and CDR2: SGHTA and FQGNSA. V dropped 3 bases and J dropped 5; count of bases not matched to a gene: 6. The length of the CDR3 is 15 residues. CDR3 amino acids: CASSFGLAVWETQYF. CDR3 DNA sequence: TGTGCCAGCAGCTTCGGACTAGCGGTCTGGGAGACCCAGTACTTC.

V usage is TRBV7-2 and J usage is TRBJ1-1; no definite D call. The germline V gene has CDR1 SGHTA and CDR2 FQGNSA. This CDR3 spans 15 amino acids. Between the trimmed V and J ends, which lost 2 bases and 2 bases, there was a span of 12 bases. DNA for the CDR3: TGTGCCAGCAGCTTATCCCCAGCAATCAACACTGAAGCTTTCTTT. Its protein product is CASSLSPAINTEAFF.

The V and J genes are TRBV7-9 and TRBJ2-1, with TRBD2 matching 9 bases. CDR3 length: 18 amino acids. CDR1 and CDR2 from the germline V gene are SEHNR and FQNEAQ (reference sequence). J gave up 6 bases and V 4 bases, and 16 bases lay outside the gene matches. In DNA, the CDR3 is TGTGCCAGCAGCTCCGTGGCGGGAGGGGCCGTAGCGTTCAATGAGCAGTTCTTC. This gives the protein CASSSVAGGAVAFNEQFF. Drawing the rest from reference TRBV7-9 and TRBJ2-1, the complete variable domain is DTGVSQNPRHKITKRGQNVTFRCDPISEHNRLYWYRQTLGQGPEFLTYFQNEAQLEKSRLLSDRFSAERPKGSFSTLEIQRTEQGDSAMYLCASSSVAGGAVAFNEQFFGPGTRLTVL.

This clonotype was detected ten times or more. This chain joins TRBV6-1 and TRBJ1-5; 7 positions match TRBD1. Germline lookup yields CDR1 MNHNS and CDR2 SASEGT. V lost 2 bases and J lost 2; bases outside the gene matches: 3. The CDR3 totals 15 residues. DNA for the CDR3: TGTGCCAGCAGTGAAAGACAGGGCCGCAATCAGCCCCAGCATTTT. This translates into CASSERQGRNQPQHF.

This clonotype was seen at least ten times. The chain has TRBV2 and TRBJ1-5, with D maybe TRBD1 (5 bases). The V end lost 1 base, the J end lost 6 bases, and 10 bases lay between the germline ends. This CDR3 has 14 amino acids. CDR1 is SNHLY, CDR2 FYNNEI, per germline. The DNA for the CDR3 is TGTGCCAGCAGTGAAGAACAGGTGGTTCAGCCCCAGCATTTT. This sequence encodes CASSEEQVVQPQHF.

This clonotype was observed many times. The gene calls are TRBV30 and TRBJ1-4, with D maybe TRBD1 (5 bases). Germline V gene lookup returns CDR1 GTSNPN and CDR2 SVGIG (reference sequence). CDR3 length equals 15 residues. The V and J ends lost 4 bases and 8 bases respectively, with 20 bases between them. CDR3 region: CAWKIGSGPWEKLFF. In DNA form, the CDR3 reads TGTGCCTGGAAAATCGGTTCAGGGCCTTGGGAAAAACTGTTTTTT.

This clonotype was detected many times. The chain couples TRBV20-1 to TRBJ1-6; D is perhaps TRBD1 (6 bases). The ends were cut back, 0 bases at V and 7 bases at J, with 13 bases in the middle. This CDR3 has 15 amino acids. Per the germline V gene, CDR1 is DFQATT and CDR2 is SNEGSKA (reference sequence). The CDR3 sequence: CSARDSGQLNSPLHF. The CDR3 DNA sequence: TGCAGTGCTAGAGATAGCGGACAGCTGAATTCACCCCTCCACTTT.

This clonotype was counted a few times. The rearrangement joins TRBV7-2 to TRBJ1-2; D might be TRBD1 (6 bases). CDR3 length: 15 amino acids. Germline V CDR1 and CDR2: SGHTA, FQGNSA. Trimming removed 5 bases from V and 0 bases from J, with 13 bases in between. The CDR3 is CASSVRQVTNYGYTF. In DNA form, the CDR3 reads TGTGCCAGCAGCGTCCGACAGGTTACTAACTATGGCTACACCTTC.

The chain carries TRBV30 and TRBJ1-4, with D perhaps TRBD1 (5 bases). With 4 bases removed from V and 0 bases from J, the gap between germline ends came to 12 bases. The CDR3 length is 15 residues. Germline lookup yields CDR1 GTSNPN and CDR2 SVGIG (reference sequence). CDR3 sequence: CAWNGGDATNEKLFF. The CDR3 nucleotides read TGTGCCTGGAACGGGGGAGACGCAACTAATGAAAAACTGTTTTTT.

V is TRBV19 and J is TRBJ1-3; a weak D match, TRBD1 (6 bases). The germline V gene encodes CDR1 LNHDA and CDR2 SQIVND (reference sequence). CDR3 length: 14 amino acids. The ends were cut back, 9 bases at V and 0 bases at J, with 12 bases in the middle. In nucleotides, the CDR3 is TGTGCCAGCCAAACAGGGAGCTCTGGAAACACCATATATTTT. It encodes CASQTGSSGNTIYF.

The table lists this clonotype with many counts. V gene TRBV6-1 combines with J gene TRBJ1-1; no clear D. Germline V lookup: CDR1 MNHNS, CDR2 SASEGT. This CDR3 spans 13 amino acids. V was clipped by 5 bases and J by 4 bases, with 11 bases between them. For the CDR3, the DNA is TGTGCCAGCAGTAAACATGCGGGCACTGAAGCTTTCTTT. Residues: CASSKHAGTEAFF.

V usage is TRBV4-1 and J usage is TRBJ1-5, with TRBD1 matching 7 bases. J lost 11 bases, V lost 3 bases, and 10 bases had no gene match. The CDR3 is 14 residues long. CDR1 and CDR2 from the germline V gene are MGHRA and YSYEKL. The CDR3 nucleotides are TGCGCCAGCAGCCAGAAACAGGGGATTCAATCCCAGCATTTT. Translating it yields CASSQKQGIQSQHF.

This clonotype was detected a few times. CDR3 residues: CASSFTGEPGQSIQYF. CDR3 DNA sequence: TGTGCCAGCAGTTTCACAGGCGAGCCGGGACAGAGCATTCAGTACTTC. The genes are TRBV6-2 or TRBV6-3 and TRBJ2-4; 7 bases match TRBD1. This CDR3 region has 16 residues. J lost 9 bases, V lost 4 bases, and 15 bases had no gene match. Germline loops: CDR1 MNHEY, CDR2 SVGEGT.

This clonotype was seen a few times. CDR3 region: CASSLGYRLAGSSSYNEQFF. Here the CDR3 DNA reads TGTGCCAGCAGCTTAGGGTATCGACTAGCGGGGTCCAGCTCCTACAATGAGCAGTTCTTC. The J gene is TRBJ2-1, the V gene TRBV7-9, with TRBD2 identical over 11 bases. J gave up 0 bases and V 1 base, and 11 bases lay outside the gene matches. CDR1 and CDR2 (germline): SEHNR, FQNEAQ (reference sequence). The CDR3 covers 20 residues.

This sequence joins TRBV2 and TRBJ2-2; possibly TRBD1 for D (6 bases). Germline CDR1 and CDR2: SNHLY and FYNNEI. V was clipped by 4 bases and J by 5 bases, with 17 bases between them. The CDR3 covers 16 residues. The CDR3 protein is CASSAYGTLRTGELFF. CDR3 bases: TGTGCCAGCAGTGCTTACGGGACACTAAGGACCGGGGAGCTGTTTTTT.